Following are 5 T cell receptor beta chains from one sample sequenced in a study of CD8 T cells in Susac syndrome. When the RNA was reverse transcribed, random hexamers were used with an input of roughly 0.45 to 1 ug. MiXCR, applied by TCRdb to the immunoSEQ multiplex PCR reads, yields one record per CDR3 protein. The data contain approximately 100,000 distinct CDR3 sequences, around 90% of them singletons. The specimen sequenced was CD8+ T cells from PBMCs. Receptors originate from a human donor in good health.

The chain carries TRBV5-1 and TRBJ2-1; 13 bases are a match to TRBD2. The V gene end was trimmed by 4 bases and the J gene end by 4 bases; junction bases not matched to a gene: 5. This CDR3 spans 16 amino acids. CDR1 is SGHRS and CDR2 is YFSETQ in the germline V gene. CDR3 DNA sequence: TGCGCCAGCAGCCTAGAGACTAGCGGGGGGTACAATGAGCAGTTCTTC. It yields the protein CASSLETSGGYNEQFF. The full variable domain, its missing parts supplied by reference TRBV5-1 and TRBJ2-1, is KAGVTQTPRYLIKTRGQQVTLSCSPISGHRSVSWYQQTPGQGLQFLFEYFSETQRNKGNFPGRFSGRQFSNSRSEMNVSTLELGDSALYLCASSLETSGGYNEQFFGPGTRLTVL.

The J gene is TRBJ2-5, the V gene TRBV5-4; D might be TRBD2 (6 bases). Germline-derived CDR1 and CDR2 are SGHNT and YYREEE (reference sequence). V lost 5 bases to trimming and J lost 1 base, with 18 bases between them. CDR3 length equals 16 residues. The CDR3: CASRDGRDSGQETQYF. CDR3 DNA sequence: TGTGCCAGCAGGGACGGACGGGATAGCGGCCAAGAGACCCAGTACTTC. Looking up the rest from reference TRBV5-4 and TRBJ2-5 gives the full variable domain: ETGVTQSPTHLIKTRGQQVTLRCSSQSGHNTVSWYQQALGQGPQFIFQYYREEENGRGNFPPRFSGLQFPNYSSELNVNALELDDSALYLCASRDGRDSGQETQYFGPGTRLLVL.

The rearrangement links TRBV5-6 to TRBJ1-6; D is undetermined. This CDR3 region has 15 residues. Deletions cut 1 base from V and 9 bases from J, with 14 bases between. The germline V gene has CDR1 SGHDT and CDR2 YYEEEE. This CDR3 is CASSLRVAGISPLHF. CDR3 DNA sequence: TGTGCCAGCAGCTTGCGTGTCGCGGGGATTTCACCCCTCCACTTT.

V and J are TRBV7-9 and TRBJ1-2; 7 nucleotides align to TRBD1. Per germline, CDR1 SEHNR and CDR2 FQNEAQ (reference sequence). The CDR3 extends over 15 amino acids. Trimming cost V 0 bases and J 4 bases; bases outside gene matches: 5. The CDR3 reads CASSLAWPGGYGYTF. In DNA form, the CDR3 reads TGTGCCAGCAGCTTAGCATGGCCAGGGGGCTATGGCTACACCTTC.

The gene calls are TRBV20-1 and TRBJ2-1; 11 bases map to TRBD2. The trim removed 4 bases at V and 4 bases at J, leaving 6 bases unmatched. Germline V lookup: CDR1 DFQATT, CDR2 SNEGSKA (reference sequence). The CDR3 runs to 15 residues. As DNA, the CDR3 is TGCAGTGCTATTCCCGGGACTAGCGGATACAATGAGCAGTTCTTC. It yields the protein CSAIPGTSGYNEQFF.